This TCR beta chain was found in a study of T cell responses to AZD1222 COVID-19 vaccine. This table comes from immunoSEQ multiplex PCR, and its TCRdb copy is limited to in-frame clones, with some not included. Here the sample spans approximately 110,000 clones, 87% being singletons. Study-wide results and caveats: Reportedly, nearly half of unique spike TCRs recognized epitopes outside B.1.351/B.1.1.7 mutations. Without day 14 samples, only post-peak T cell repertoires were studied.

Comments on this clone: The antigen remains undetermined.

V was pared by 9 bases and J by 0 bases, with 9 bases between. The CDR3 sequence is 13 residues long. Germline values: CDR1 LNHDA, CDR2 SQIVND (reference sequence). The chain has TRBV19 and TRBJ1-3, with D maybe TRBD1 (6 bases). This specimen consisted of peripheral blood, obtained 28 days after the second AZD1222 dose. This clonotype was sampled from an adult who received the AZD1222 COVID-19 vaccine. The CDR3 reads CASRTVSGNTIYF. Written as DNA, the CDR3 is TGTGCCAGCAGGACAGTCTCTGGAAACACCATATATTTT.